A single sample gave rise to the 7 T cell receptor beta chains below, sequenced in a study of T cell repertoires in cytomegalovirus infection. TCRdb used MiXCR to reprocess the reads, holding one entry per CDR3 protein. The sample has 90,000 to 130,000 distinct CDR3 sequences, around 10% seen once. These receptors' targets are unknown. Sequencing was carried out using PBMCs, sequenced either directly or after in vitro stimulation (not recorded which). The receptors originated from a human donor in good health (CMV status not recorded). Some clones in this sample may be carry-over from other donors' samples.

Only one count was recorded for this clonotype. The chain has TRBV19 and TRBJ2-1, with TRBD2 matching over 9 bases. Trimming at V came to 9 bases and at J to 6 bases, leaving 21 bases not matched to a gene. Germline CDR1 LNHDA, CDR2 SQIVND (reference sequence). The CDR3 is 18 amino acids. CDR3 residues: CASPSPGQREVSCNEQFF. In DNA form, the CDR3 reads TGTGCCAGCCCATCGCCTGGCCAGCGGGAGGTTTCTTGCAATGAGCAGTTCTTC.

The CDR3: CASSAGGRNEQFF. In nucleotides, the CDR3 is TGTGCCAGCAGTGCGGGAGGGCGCAATGAGCAGTTCTTC. The V and J genes are TRBV6-6 and TRBJ2-1; 9 positions agree with TRBD2. Germline trimming cut 5 bases from V and 6 bases from J; bases unmatched to any gene: 2. Looked up from germline, CDR1 is MNHNY and CDR2 is SVGAGI (reference sequence). The CDR3 sequence is 13 residues long.

There are many counts of this clonotype. V usage is TRBV5-4 and J usage is TRBJ2-3; TRBD2 matches at 12 bases. From germline, CDR1 is SGHNT and CDR2 YYREEE (reference sequence). V gave up 4 bases and J gave up 3 bases; unmatched junction bases: 12. The CDR3 has 18 residues. The CDR3 here is CASSRPSSGLAGTDTQYF. The CDR3 DNA is TGTGCCAGCAGCCGACCCTCCTCCGGACTAGCGGGGACAGATACGCAGTATTTT.

This clonotype came up many times. The chain has TRBV7-2 and TRBJ1-5; 12 positions agree with TRBD1. V lost 5 bases to trimming and J lost 0 bases; unmatched junction nucleotides: 8. There are 18 residues in the CDR3. Germline CDR1 and CDR2: SGHTA and FQGNSA. The DNA for the CDR3 is TGTGCCAGCAGCCAAGGGACAGGGGGCTTATATAGCAATCAGCCCCAGCATTTT. This codes for CASSQGTGGLYSNQPQHF.

This clonotype was recorded at least ten times. The chain combines TRBV2 with TRBJ1-5; 9 bases agree with TRBD1. The CDR3 has 14 amino acids. With V trimmed by 4 bases and J by 6 bases, 4 bases remained unmatched. Germline V gene data show CDR1 as SNHLY and CDR2 as FYNNEI. For the CDR3, the DNA is TGTGCCAGCAGTGGGGACAGGGTAAGTCAGCCCCAGCATTTT. Amino acids: CASSGDRVSQPQHF.

Comments on this clonotype: This may stem from a read error, because a much larger clone lies one nucleotide away. The chain recombines TRBV28 with TRBJ1-1; 8 nucleotides match TRBD1. The CDR3 is 14 residues long. Per the germline V gene, CDR1 is MDHEN and CDR2 is SYDVKM. The CDR3 DNA reads TGTGCCATACGGGGACAGGTGGGGATTACTGAAGCTCTCTTT. It specifies CAIRGQVGITEALF.

This clonotype was seen more than once but under ten times. V and J are TRBV12-5 and TRBJ1-1; no definite D call. Germline CDR1 and CDR2: LGHNT and FRNRAP. The V end was cut by 8 bases, the J end by 1 base, with 8 bases between. This CDR3 contains 12 residues. The CDR3 protein is CASKLRNTEAFF. In nucleotides, the CDR3 is TGTGCTAGTAAGTTAAGGAACACTGAAGCTTTCTTT. The complete variable domain, with remaining parts taken from reference TRBV12-5 and TRBJ1-1, reads DARVTQTPRHKVTEMGQEVTMRCQPILGHNTVFWYRQTMMQGLELLAYFRNRAPLDDSGMPKDRFSAEMPDATLATLKIQPSEPRDSAVYFCASKLRNTEAFFGQGTRLTVV.